Each of the 10 T cell receptor beta chains below was sequenced from the same sample in a study of T cell clones after liver transplantation. Only in-frame clones appear in the TCRdb table, and some are missing; sequencing was by immunoSEQ multiplex PCR. The table has 75,000 to 95,000 clones, 80% to 85% seen once. Specimen: CD4+ T cells from blood, collected roughly 48 months after liver transplant. Source of these receptors: a human patient who received a liver transplant. Part of the T cell pool may stem from the graft donor.

V usage is TRBV5-1 and J usage is TRBJ2-1; 11 bases map to TRBD2. Germline loops: CDR1 SGHRS, CDR2 YFSETQ. V lost 5 bases and J lost 4; bases outside the gene matches: 5. The CDR3 runs 15 residues. The CDR3 loop is CASSFSGGVYNEQFF. In DNA, the CDR3 is TGCGCCAGCAGTTTTAGCGGGGGGGTGTACAATGAGCAGTTCTTC.

This sequence joins TRBV5-1 and TRBJ1-3, with 8 nucleotides matching TRBD1. V trimming: 5 bases; J trimming: 3 bases; junction bases outside the gene matches: 4. CDR3 length: 14 amino acids. CDR1 is SGHRS, CDR2 YFSETQ, per germline. The CDR3 DNA is TGCGCCAGCAGATCGACAGGGGATGGAAACACCATATATTTT. Its translation: CASRSTGDGNTIYF.

This clone was detected only once. The rearrangement uses TRBV7-2 and TRBJ2-3; TRBD2 matches 7 bases. The CDR3 contains 15 residues. Trimming at V came to 3 bases and at J to 2 bases, leaving 5 bases not matched to a gene. The germline V gene has CDR1 SGHTA and CDR2 FQGNSA. CDR3 region: CASSFAGGSTDTQYF. The DNA for the CDR3 is TGTGCCAGCAGCTTCGCCGGGGGGTCCACAGATACGCAGTATTTT.

V gene TRBV19 combines with J gene TRBJ1-1; D call uncertain. Trimming removed 7 bases from V and 3 bases from J, with 15 bases in between. The CDR3 consists of 14 residues. CDR1 is LNHDA and CDR2 is SQIVND in the germline V gene (reference sequence). Written as DNA, the CDR3 is TGTGCCAGTACCCCCCCAGGTAAAGACACTGAAGCTTTCTTT. This gives the protein CASTPPGKDTEAFF.

This clone showed up just once. This same CDR3 is encoded by further DNA sequences in the sample. This chain links TRBV11-2 with TRBJ2-5, with 11 nucleotides matching TRBD2. Germline loops: CDR1 SGHAT, CDR2 FQNNGV. The CDR3 spans 16 residues. V gave up 1 base and J gave up 7 bases; unmatched junction bases: 8. The CDR3 nucleotides are TGTGCCAGCAGCTTAGTAGCGGGAGGGGGTCGGGGGACCCAGTACTTC. Its translation: CASSLVAGGGRGTQYF. The entire variable domain, with the rest obtained from reference TRBV11-2 and TRBJ2-5, is as follows: EAGVAQSPRYKIIEKRQSVAFWCNPISGHATLYWYQQILGQGPKLLIQFQNNGVVDDSQLPKDRFSAERLKGVDSTLKIQPAKLEDSAVYLCASSLVAGGGRGTQYFGPGTRLLVL.

The CDR3 region is CASSREKADHNGYTF. The CDR3 DNA reads TGTGCCAGCAGCCGCGAGAAGGCGGATCATAATGGCTACACCTTC. This chain links TRBV7-9 with TRBJ1-2; D is unresolved. The CDR3 consists of 15 residues. Looked up from germline, CDR1 is SEHNR and CDR2 is FQNEAQ (reference sequence). V lost 5 bases and J 6 bases, leaving 19 bases between the germline ends.

This rearrangement joins TRBV25-1 to TRBJ2-1; D gene ambiguous. Germline CDR1 reads MGHDK; CDR2 reads SYGVNS. CDR3 length: 13 amino acids. With 0 bases removed from V and 4 bases from J, the gap between germline ends came to 4 bases. CDR3 DNA sequence: TGTGCCAGCAGTGAATACGGGTACAATGAGCAGTTCTTC. Translation gives CASSEYGYNEQFF.

The chain has TRBV28 and TRBJ1-3, with 8 bases identical to TRBD1. The CDR3 is made up of 12 amino acids. From germline, CDR1 is MDHEN and CDR2 SYDVKM. Losses at the gene ends were 7 bases for V and 7 bases for J; bases not matched to a gene: 3. Here the CDR3 DNA reads TGTGCCAGCACAGACAGGGGCAACACCATATATTTT. It codes for CASTDRGNTIYF.

The V call is TRBV10-3, the J call TRBJ1-1; D unclear. Per the germline V gene, CDR1 is ENHRY and CDR2 is SYGVKD. Deletions cut 5 bases from V and 3 bases from J, with 10 bases between. The CDR3 spans 13 residues. CDR3 amino acids: CAISSGLDTEAFF. The CDR3 DNA is TGTGCCATCAGTTCCGGGTTAGACACTGAAGCTTTCTTT.

There are a few counts of this clone. The chain couples TRBV27 to TRBJ2-5; possible D gene TRBD1, 6 bases. CDR1 and CDR2 from the germline V gene are MNHEY and SMNVEV (reference sequence). Trimming took off 7 bases at V and 6 bases at J, with 12 bases between the two ends. The CDR3 is made up of 12 amino acids. CDR3 in DNA: TGTGCCAGCAAAGGGACAAAACAGACCCAGTACTTC. Translation: CASKGTKQTQYF.